These 8 T cell receptor beta chains were all obtained from the same sample, sequenced in a study of cytomegalovirus exposure and HLA in healthy donors. Amplification used 60 Vbeta primers and 13 Jbeta primers. Libraries were prepared by immunoSEQ multiplex PCR; TCRdb keeps only in-frame clonotypes and omits some of them. The data contain roughly 120,000 clones, approximately 68% of them singletons. Source material: PBMCs. The receptors derive from a man aged 25-40 years in good health and CMV-seropositive.

The chain employs TRBV18 and TRBJ1-3; 8 bases line up with TRBD1. The germline V gene has CDR1 KGHSH and CDR2 LQKENI. With V trimmed by 0 bases and J by 0 bases, 10 bases remained unmatched. CDR3 length equals 19 residues. The CDR3 DNA follows: TGTGCCAGCTCACCACCTCAGGGCAGGGGGCACCTCTCTGGAAACACCATATATTTT. Translated: CASSPPQGRGHLSGNTIYF.

The V gene is TRBV6-4, the J gene TRBJ2-1, with 12 positions matching TRBD2. This CDR3 comprises 15 residues. V lost 3 bases and J lost 7; bases outside the gene matches: 4. Germline-derived CDR1 and CDR2 are MRHNA and SNTAGT. The CDR3 here is CASSEGLAGSNEQFF. Written as DNA, the CDR3 is TGTGCCAGCAGTGAAGGACTAGCGGGATCAAATGAGCAGTTCTTC.

This clone appeared once. The V gene is TRBV7-2, the J gene TRBJ2-2, with 8 bases that match TRBD1. V trimming: 5 bases; J trimming: 3 bases; junction bases outside the gene matches: 2. The CDR3 totals 14 residues. CDR1 and CDR2 from the germline V gene are SGHTA and FQGNSA. The CDR3 region is CASSRDRYTGELFF. The CDR3 region has the DNA TGTGCCAGCAGCCGGGACAGGTACACCGGGGAGCTGTTTTTT.

This sequence joins TRBV6-5 and TRBJ2-3, with 9 bases lining up with TRBD2. The CDR3 contains 15 residues. Trimming at V came to 0 bases and at J to 15 bases, leaving 13 bases not matched to a gene. CDR1 MNHEY and CDR2 SVGAGI come from the germline V gene. CDR3 DNA: TGTGCCAGCAGTTACTCGCTTCTGAGTAGCGGGAGTATTTATTTT. It is translated as CASSYSLLSSGSIYF.

The chain is built from TRBV15 and TRBJ2-5; 9 positions agree with TRBD2. The CDR3 length is 14 residues. J was trimmed by 4 bases and V by 3 bases; bases with no gene match: 3. Germline V gene data show CDR1 as LNHNV and CDR2 as YYDKDF (reference sequence). The CDR3 reads CATSSLAGLETQYF. As DNA, the CDR3 is TGTGCCACCAGCAGTCTAGCGGGACTAGAGACCCAGTACTTC.

The table lists this clone with a few counts. The chain is built from TRBV19 and TRBJ2-4, with TRBD1 identical over 7 bases. This CDR3 is 16 amino acids long. J was trimmed by 0 bases and V by 5 bases; bases with no gene match: 7. The germline gives CDR1 LNHDA, CDR2 SQIVND (reference sequence). This chain's CDR3 is CASSSPGQLAKNIQYF. CDR3 in DNA: TGTGCCAGTAGTTCACCGGGACAGCTAGCCAAAAACATTCAGTACTTC.

A few counts support this clone. The genes are TRBV21-1 and TRBJ2-3; the table's D call TRBD2 went unverified against the DNA. TRBV21-1 is a pseudogene. CDR3 length: 17 amino acids. DNA for the CDR3: TGTGCCAGCAGCAAAGGGAGGCTAGCGGCCCAGCGAGATACGCAGTATTTT. Translating it yields CASSKGRLAAQRDTQYF.

The gene calls are TRBV2 and TRBJ2-7; 8 nucleotides agree with TRBD2. Looked up from germline, CDR1 is SNHLY and CDR2 is FYNNEI. This CDR3 is 14 amino acids long. The CDR3 nucleotides are TGTGCTGTAGCGGGGCGGGAGAGGGCCTACGAGCAGTACTTC. As protein: CAVAGRERAYEQYF. The full variable domain, in which reference TRBV2 and TRBJ2-7 provide the parts outside the CDR3, is EPEVTQTPSHQVTQMGQEVILRCVPISNHLYFYWYRQILGQKVEFLVSFYNNEISEKSEIFDDQFSVERPDGSNFTLKIRSTKLEDSAMYFCAVAGRERAYEQYFGPGTRLTVT.